This T cell receptor beta chain was sequenced in a study of OX40 agonist ivuxolimab in advanced cancers. At the level of the study: At doses from 0.01 to 10 mg/kg, patients were given intravenous ivuxolimab every 2 weeks. Enrolled patients in dose escalation had cancers that were hepatocellular carcinoma, melanoma, renal cell or head and neck cancer.

Systemic immunosuppression or autoimmune disease history was grounds to exclude patients. Germline V CDR1 and CDR2: MDHEN, SYDVKM. Trimming removed 6 bases from V and 4 bases from J; junction bases left unmatched: 5. The CDR3 length is 14 residues. Some clones are missing from TCRdb's copy, which holds only in-frame ones; the method was immunoSEQ multiplex PCR. The sample shows 55,000 to 60,000 clones, about 90% of them seen only once. This clonotype originated in an adult with an advanced solid tumor such as melanoma, head and neck, liver or kidney cancer. The chain couples TRBV28 to TRBJ2-1; 8 nucleotides line up with TRBD1. The sequencing here drew on CD4+ or CD8+ T cells sorted from blood, taken in a trial of the OX40 agonist ivuxolimab. The CDR3 region is CASRSGQGYNEQFF. CDR3 DNA sequence: TGTGCCAGCAGGTCCGGACAGGGATACAATGAGCAGTTCTTC.